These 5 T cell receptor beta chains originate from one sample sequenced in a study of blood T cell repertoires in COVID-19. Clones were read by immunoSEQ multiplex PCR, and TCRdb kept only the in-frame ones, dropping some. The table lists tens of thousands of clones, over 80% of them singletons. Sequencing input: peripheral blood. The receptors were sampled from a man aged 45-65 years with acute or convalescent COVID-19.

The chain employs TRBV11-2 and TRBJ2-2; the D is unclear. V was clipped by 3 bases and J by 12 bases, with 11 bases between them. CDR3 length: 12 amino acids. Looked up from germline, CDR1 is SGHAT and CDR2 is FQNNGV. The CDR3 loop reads CASSFGIEQLFF. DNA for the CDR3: TGTGCCAGCAGCTTTGGCATCGAACAGCTGTTTTTT.

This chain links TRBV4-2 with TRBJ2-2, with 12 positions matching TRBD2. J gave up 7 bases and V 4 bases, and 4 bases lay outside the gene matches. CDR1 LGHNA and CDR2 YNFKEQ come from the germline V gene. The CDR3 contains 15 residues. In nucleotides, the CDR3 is TGTGCCAGCAGCCGACGGACTAGCGGGATCGGGGAGCTGTTTTTT. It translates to CASSRRTSGIGELFF.

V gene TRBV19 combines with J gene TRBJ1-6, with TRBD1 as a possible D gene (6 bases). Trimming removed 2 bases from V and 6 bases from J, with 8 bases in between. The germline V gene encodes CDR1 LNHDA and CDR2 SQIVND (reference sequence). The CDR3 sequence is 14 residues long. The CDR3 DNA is TGTGCCAGTAGTATAAGGACAGCTAATTCACCCCTCCACTTT. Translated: CASSIRTANSPLHF.

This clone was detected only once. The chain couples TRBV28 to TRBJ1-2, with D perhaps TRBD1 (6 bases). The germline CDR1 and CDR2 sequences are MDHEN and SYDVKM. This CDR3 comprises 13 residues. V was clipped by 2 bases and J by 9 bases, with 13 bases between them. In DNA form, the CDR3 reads TGTGCCAGCAGTTTAGAGAGGGGGATGAGCTACACCTTC. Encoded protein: CASSLERGMSYTF.

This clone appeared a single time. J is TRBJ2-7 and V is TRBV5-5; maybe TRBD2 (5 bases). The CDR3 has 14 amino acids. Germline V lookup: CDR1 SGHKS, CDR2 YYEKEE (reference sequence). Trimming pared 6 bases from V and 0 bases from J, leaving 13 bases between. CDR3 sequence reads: CASTGLTSSYEQYF. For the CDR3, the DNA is TGTGCCAGCACCGGACTCACGAGCTCCTACGAGCAGTACTTC.